This is a list of T cell receptor beta chains from one sample in a study of beta chain features in type 1 diabetes. Assay used: immunoSEQ multiplex PCR; TCRdb lists only in-frame clones, some missing. The repertoire holds more than 300,000 clones, with about 12% as singletons. Specimen: naive CD4+ T cells from blood. The receptors here all came from a man between 18 and 35 years old in good health. Each CDR3 is given with its conserved first and last residue. Fields, in order: V gene, J gene, D gene, clone size, CDR3 DNA, CDR3 protein. The D gene is left open where the match is weak. Clone size is given for some rows only: seen once, a few or many times, or a class if the clone is expanded.

TRBV30	TRBJ1-1	.	.	TGTGCCTGGAGTCCAGGGCCTAACACTGAAGCTTTCTTT	CAWSPGPNTEAFF
TRBV19	TRBJ1-5	.	once	TGTGCCAGTAGTATCAGGGTTGACAATCAGCCCCAGCATTTT	CASSIRVDNQPQHF
TRBV7-6	TRBJ1-1	TRBD1	.	TGTGCCAGCAGCCTTCGACAGGGATTCACTGAAGCTTTCTTT	CASSLRQGFTEAFF
TRBV7-2	TRBJ2-3	TRBD2	few	TGTGCCAGCAGCTCAGGGGGGCCGGCTAGCGGGAGAGATACGCAGTATTTT	CASSSGGPASGRDTQYF
TRBV4-3	TRBJ2-2	TRBD2	.	TGCGCCAGCAGCCACTACACCGGCGGGGGACGGGGGACCGGGGAGCTGTTTTTT	CASSHYTGGGRGTGELFF
TRBV5-1	TRBJ2-3	.	few	TGCGCCAGCAGCTTAAACAGACTATCCACAGATACGCAGTATTTT	CASSLNRLSTDTQYF
TRBV5-1	TRBJ2-5	TRBD1	.	TGCGCCAGCAGCTTGGACGGGACAGGGGGCGCGGAGACCCAGTACTTC	CASSLDGTGGAETQYF
TRBV18	TRBJ2-1	TRBD2	few	TGTGCCAGCTCACCAACTAGCGGATCCTACAATGAGCAGTTCTTC	CASSPTSGSYNEQFF
TRBV7-9	TRBJ1-2	.	few	TGTGCCAGCAGCTTAGCTTTGGGCCAGGGCTATGGCTACACCTTC	CASSLALGQGYGYTF
TRBV4-2	TRBJ2-7	.	.	TGTGCCAGCAGCCATCGGACTGGTTACGAGCAGTACTTC	CASSHRTGYEQYF
TRBV7-9	TRBJ2-3	TRBD2	.	TGTGCCAGCAGCGTAACTAGCGGGGTGGGAGATACGCAGTATTTT	CASSVTSGVGDTQYF
TRBV2	TRBJ1-2	.	few	TGTGCCAGCAGACCTTTCTGGCGGGTCACCCAGATCTATGGCTACACCTTC	CASRPFWRVTQIYGYTF
TRBV4-3	TRBJ1-1	.	few	TGCGCCAGCAGCCAAAACTGGTTAGTGAACACTGAAGCTTTCTTT	CASSQNWLVNTEAFF
TRBV5-5	TRBJ2-1	TRBD1	few	TGTGCCAGCAGCCTACACTCCGGGACAGGGTACAATGAGCAGTTCTTC	CASSLHSGTGYNEQFF
TRBV7-2	TRBJ1-4	.	few	TGTGCCAGCAACCCCGGACGGGGGAATGAAAAACTGTTTTTT	CASNPGRGNEKLFF
TRBV6-1	TRBJ1-2	TRBD1	.	TGTGCCAGCAGGCGCCCCGGGACAGGAGACTATGGCTACACCTTC	CASRRPGTGDYGYTF
TRBV10-3	TRBJ2-3	.	.	TGTGCCATCAGCCAGGAATCAGATACGCAGTATTTT	CAISQESDTQYF
TRBV6-1	TRBJ2-3	.	.	TGTGCCAGCAGTGAGGTCTCAGCGAATACGCAGTATTTT	CASSEVSANTQYF
TRBV4-3	TRBJ2-4	TRBD1	few	TGCGCCAGCAGCCAAGATCCGCCCAGGGGGGCCAAAAACATTCAGTACTTC	CASSQDPPRGAKNIQYF
TRBV2	TRBJ2-7	.	.	TGTGCCAGCAGTGAGTCCGCCTACGAGCAGTACTTC	CASSESAYEQYF
TRBV30	TRBJ2-3	TRBD2	.	TGTGCCTGGAGTGCGGATAGCGGGAGTACAGATACGCAGTATTTT	CAWSADSGSTDTQYF
TRBV5-6	TRBJ1-4	.	.	TGTGCCAGCAGCGTCGGACGGGGTTTGGGGGAAAAACTGTTTTTT	CASSVGRGLGEKLFF
TRBV9	TRBJ2-1	TRBD2	.	TGTGCCAGCAGTCCTAGGGCTAGCGGGACTAATGAGCAGTTCTTC	CASSPRASGTNEQFF
TRBV7-2	TRBJ2-7	.	.	TGTGCCAGCAGCTTAGTAGTCCCCAGGGAGCAGTACTTC	CASSLVVPREQYF
TRBV21-1	TRBJ2-7	.	few	TGTGCCAGCAGCAGCGGCAGACCCTACGAGCAGTACTTC	CASSSGRPYEQYF
TRBV30	TRBJ2-1	TRBD2	.	TGTGCCTGGGGGAGTACTAGCGGGTTCTTTAATGAGCAGTTCTTC	CAWGSTSGFFNEQFF
TRBV11-2	TRBJ2-7	.	few	TGTGCCAGCAGCTCTAGGGCGGGACGCAGCTCCTACGAGCAGTACTTC	CASSSRAGRSSYEQYF
TRBV19	TRBJ2-7	.	few	TGTGCCAGTGGTTCTAACGTCCCGGGCGTCGGGAACGAGCAGTACTTC	CASGSNVPGVGNEQYF
TRBV7-2	TRBJ1-2	.	few	TGTGCCAGCAGCTTACGGAGGACTAACTATGGCTACACCTTC	CASSLRRTNYGYTF
TRBV7-8	TRBJ2-3	TRBD2	.	TGTGCCAGCAGCTTAGTAGCTAGCGGGAGCACAGATACGCAGTATTTT	CASSLVASGSTDTQYF
TRBV5-6	TRBJ1-5	.	.	TGTGCCAGCATGAACTATAGGCCAGACCACCAGCCCCAGCATTTT	CASMNYRPDHQPQHF
TRBV29-1	TRBJ1-1	TRBD1	.	TGCAGCGTGGAGACAGGGGGCGGAACTGAAGCTTTCTTT	CSVETGGGTEAFF
TRBV4-2	TRBJ1-4	.	.	TGTGCCAGCAGCCAAGAAACAGGGTCACTGTTTTTT	CASSQETGSLFF
TRBV28	TRBJ2-5	TRBD2	.	TGTGCCAGCAGTTTAGCGACTAGCGGCCAAGAGACCCAGTACTTC	CASSLATSGQETQYF
TRBV18	TRBJ2-7	.	few	TGTGCCAGCTCGCCGGGGGGCGCCGTGGGCGAGCAGTACTTC	CASSPGGAVGEQYF
TRBV28	TRBJ2-1	TRBD2	.	TGTGCCAGCAGGGGTAGCGGGAGGATTTACAATGAGCAGTTCTTC	CASRGSGRIYNEQFF
TRBV7-2	TRBJ2-3	.	.	TGTGCCAGCAGCTACAGGGCAGCCGATACGCAGTATTTT	CASSYRAADTQYF
TRBV28	TRBJ2-1	TRBD2	.	TGTGCCAGCAGGCTACTAGCGGGAGGGCACAATGAGCAGTTCTTC	CASRLLAGGHNEQFF
TRBV9	TRBJ1-1	.	.	TGTGCCAGCAGCTGGGCCCCAGAGGGGGACACTGAAGCTTTCTTT	CASSWAPEGDTEAFF
TRBV30	TRBJ1-4	.	few	TGTGCCTGGAGCGTTGCAGGGGTTGATGAAAAACTGTTTTTT	CAWSVAGVDEKLFF
TRBV19	TRBJ1-5	.	.	TGTGCCAGTAGTATAGAGCGGGGGACGGGACAGCCCCAGCATTTT	CASSIERGTGQPQHF
TRBV10-3	TRBJ2-5	TRBD2	.	TGTGCCATCAGTGAGTCGCAAGTCGGCGGGGGGTTACAAGAGACCCAGTACTTC	CAISESQVGGGLQETQYF
TRBV7-8	TRBJ1-5	.	.	TGTGCCAGCAGCTTAACAACAGGGCCCAATCAGCCCCAGCATTTT	CASSLTTGPNQPQHF
TRBV7-3	TRBJ2-3	TRBD2	.	TGTGCCAGCAGCTCCAGACTAGCGGGAGGGTCTGATACGCAGTATTTT	CASSSRLAGGSDTQYF
TRBV29-1	TRBJ2-1	TRBD2	few	TGCAGCGTTGAAGATCCAGCGGGAGGGAGCTCCTACAATGAGCAGTTCTTC	CSVEDPAGGSSYNEQFF
TRBV15	TRBJ1-4	TRBD1	few	TGTGCCACCAGCGGGCCAGGGGGCTCTAATGAAAAACTGTTTTTT	CATSGPGGSNEKLFF
TRBV19	TRBJ2-5	.	few	TGTGCCAGTAGTAGAGATGGGGGCGAGACCCAGTACTTC	CASSRDGGETQYF
TRBV29-1	TRBJ2-7	.	.	TGCAGCGTTGTCCCAGGGAACTCCTACGAGCAGTACTTC	CSVVPGNSYEQYF
TRBV29-1	TRBJ2-7	TRBD2	.	TGCAGCGTTGGGGCTAGCGGAATCTCGAGCTCCTACGAGCAGTACTTC	CSVGASGISSSYEQYF
TRBV25-1	TRBJ2-5	.	few	TGTGCCAGCAGTTCCACAGGGCCCCAAGAGACCCAGTACTTC	CASSSTGPQETQYF
TRBV28	TRBJ1-2	.	.	TGTGCCAGCAGTTTGGAGGCGACCTATGGCTACACCTTC	CASSLEATYGYTF
TRBV30	TRBJ2-7	TRBD2	few	TGTGCCTGGAGTCGATCCCGACTAGCGGGAGTTATCTACGAGCAGTACTTC	CAWSRSRLAGVIYEQYF